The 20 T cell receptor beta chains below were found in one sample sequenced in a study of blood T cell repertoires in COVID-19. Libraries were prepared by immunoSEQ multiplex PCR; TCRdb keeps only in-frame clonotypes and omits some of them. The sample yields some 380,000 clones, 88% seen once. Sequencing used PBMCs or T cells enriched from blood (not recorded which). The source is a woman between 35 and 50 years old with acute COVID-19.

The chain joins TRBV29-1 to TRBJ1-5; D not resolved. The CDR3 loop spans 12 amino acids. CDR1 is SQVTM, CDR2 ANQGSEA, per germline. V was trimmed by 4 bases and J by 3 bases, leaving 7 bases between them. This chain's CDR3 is CSVGAVNQPQHF. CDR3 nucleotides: TGCAGCGTTGGGGCAGTCAATCAGCCCCAGCATTTT.

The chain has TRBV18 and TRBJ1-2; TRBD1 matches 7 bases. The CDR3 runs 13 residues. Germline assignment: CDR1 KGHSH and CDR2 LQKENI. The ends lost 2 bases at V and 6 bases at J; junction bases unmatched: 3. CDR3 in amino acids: CASSPDRVDGYTF. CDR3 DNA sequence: TGTGCCAGCTCACCAGACAGGGTTGATGGCTACACCTTC.

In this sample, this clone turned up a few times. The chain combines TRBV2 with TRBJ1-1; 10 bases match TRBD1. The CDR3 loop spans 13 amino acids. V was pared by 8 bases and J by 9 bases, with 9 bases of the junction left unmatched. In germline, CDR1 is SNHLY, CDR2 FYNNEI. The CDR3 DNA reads TGTGCCAGCCGGGACAGGGGAGGACCTCAAGCTTTCTTT. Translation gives CASRDRGGPQAFF.

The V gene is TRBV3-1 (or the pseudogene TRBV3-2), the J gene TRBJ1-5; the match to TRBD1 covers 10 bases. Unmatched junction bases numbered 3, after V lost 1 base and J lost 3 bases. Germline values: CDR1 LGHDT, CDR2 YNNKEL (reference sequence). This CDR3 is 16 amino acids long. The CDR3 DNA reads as TGTGCCAGCAGCCAAGCCGGGACAGGGGTCAATCAGCCCCAGCATTTT. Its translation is CASSQAGTGVNQPQHF.

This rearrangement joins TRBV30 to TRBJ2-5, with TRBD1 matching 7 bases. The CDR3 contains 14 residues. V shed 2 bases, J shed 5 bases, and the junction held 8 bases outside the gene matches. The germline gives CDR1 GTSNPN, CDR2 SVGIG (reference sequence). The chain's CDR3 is CAWSWAGGAETQYF. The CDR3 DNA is TGTGCCTGGAGTTGGGCAGGGGGTGCGGAGACCCAGTACTTC.

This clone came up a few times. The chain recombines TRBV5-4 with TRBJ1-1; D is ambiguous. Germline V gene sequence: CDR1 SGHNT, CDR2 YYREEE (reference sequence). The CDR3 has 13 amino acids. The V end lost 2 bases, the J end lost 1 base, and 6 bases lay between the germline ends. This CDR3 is CASSLQSNTEAFF. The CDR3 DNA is TGTGCCAGCAGCTTACAGTCGAACACTGAAGCTTTCTTT.

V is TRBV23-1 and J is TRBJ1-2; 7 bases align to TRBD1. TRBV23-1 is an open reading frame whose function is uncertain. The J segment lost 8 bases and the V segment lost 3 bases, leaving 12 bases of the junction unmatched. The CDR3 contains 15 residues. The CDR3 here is CASSHHTTGRYGYTF. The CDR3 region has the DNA TGCGCCAGCAGTCATCATACGACAGGGAGGTACGGCTACACCTTC.

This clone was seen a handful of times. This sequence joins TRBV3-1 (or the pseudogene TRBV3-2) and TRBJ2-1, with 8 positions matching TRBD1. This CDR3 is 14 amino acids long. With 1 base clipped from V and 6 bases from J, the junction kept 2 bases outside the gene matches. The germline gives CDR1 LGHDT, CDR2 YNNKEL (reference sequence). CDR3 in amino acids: CASSQGTGPNEQFF. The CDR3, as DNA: TGTGCCAGCAGCCAAGGGACAGGGCCCAATGAGCAGTTCTTC.

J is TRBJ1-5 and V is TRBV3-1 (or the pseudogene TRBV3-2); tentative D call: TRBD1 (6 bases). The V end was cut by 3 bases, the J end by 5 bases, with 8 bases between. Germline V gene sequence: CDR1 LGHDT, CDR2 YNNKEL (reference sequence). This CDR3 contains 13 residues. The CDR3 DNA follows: TGTGCCAGCAGCCAGGGGACATATCAGCCCCAGCATTTT. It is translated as CASSQGTYQPQHF.

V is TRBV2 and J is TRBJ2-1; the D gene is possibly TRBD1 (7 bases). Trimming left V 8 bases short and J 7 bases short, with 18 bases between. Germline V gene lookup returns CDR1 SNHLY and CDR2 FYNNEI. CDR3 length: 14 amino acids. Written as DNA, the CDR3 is TGTGCCAGCTCCTACAGGGGCGGGATGAATGAGCAGTTCTTC. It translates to CASSYRGGMNEQFF. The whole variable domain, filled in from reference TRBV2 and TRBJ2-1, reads EPEVTQTPSHQVTQMGQEVILRCVPISNHLYFYWYRQILGQKVEFLVSFYNNEISEKSEIFDDQFSVERPDGSNFTLKIRSTKLEDSAMYFCASSYRGGMNEQFFGPGTRLTVL.

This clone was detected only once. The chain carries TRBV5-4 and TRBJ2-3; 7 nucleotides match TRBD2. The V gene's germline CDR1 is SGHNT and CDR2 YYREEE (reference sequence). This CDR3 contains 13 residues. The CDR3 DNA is TGTGCGTTTACCAGCGGGGCGACAGATACGCAGTATTTT. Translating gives CAFTSGATDTQYF.

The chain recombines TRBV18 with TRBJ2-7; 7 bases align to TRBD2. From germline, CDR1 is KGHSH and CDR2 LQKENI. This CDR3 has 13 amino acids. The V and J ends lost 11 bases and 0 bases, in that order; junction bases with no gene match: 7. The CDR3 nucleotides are TGTGCCTCCTCCGGGACTAACTCCTACGAGCAGTACTTC. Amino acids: CASSGTNSYEQYF. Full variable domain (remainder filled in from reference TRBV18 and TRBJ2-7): NAGVMQNPRHLVRRRGQEARLRCSPMKGHSHVYWYRQLPEEGLKFMVYLQKENIIDESGMPKERFSAEFPKEGPSILRIQQVVRGDSAAYFCASSGTNSYEQYFGPGTRLTVT.

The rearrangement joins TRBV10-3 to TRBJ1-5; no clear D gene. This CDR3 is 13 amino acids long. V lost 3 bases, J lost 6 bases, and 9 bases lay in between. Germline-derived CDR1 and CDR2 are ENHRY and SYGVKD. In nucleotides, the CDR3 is TGTGCCATCAGTGATGAGGGAATTCAGCCCCAGCATTTT. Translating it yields CAISDEGIQPQHF.

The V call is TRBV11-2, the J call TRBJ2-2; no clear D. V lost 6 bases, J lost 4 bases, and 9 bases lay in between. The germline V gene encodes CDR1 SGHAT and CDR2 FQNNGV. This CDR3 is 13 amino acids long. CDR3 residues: CASRTPSTGELFF. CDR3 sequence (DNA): TGTGCCAGCAGAACCCCGAGCACCGGGGAGCTGTTTTTT.

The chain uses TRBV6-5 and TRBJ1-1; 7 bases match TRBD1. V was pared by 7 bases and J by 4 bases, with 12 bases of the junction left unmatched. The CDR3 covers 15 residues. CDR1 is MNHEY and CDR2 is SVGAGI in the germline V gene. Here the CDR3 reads CASTVAGGYGTEAFF. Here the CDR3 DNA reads TGTGCCAGCACGGTCGCAGGGGGGTATGGCACTGAAGCTTTCTTT.

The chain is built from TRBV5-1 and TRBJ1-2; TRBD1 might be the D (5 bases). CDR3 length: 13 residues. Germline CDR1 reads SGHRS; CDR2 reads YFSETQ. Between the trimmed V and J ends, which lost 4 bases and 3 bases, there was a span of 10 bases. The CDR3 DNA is TGCGCCAGCAGCAGCGAAGGGGACTATGGCTACACCTTC. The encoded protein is CASSSEGDYGYTF.

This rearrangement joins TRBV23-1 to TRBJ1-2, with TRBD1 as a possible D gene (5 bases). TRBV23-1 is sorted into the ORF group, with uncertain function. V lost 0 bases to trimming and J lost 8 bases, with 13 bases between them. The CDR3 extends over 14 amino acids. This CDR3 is CASSQSRQGRGYTF. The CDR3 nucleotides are TGCGCCAGCAGTCAATCAAGGCAGGGCCGCGGCTACACCTTC.

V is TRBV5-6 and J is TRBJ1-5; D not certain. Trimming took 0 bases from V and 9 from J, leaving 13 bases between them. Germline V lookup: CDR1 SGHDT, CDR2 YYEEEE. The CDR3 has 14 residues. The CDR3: CASSLDGAYWPQHF. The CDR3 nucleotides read TGTGCCAGCAGCTTGGATGGAGCTTATTGGCCCCAGCATTTT.

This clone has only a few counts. CDR3 sequence (DNA): TGCAGCGTTCGCGACCTTAGGACAGGGGGCGGTGACACCGGGGAGCTGTTTTTT. Protein sequence: CSVRDLRTGGGDTGELFF. The rearrangement uses TRBV29-1 and TRBJ2-2, with 11 nucleotides matching TRBD1. The germline gives CDR1 SQVTM, CDR2 ANQGSEA. V lost 5 bases and J lost 3; bases outside the gene matches: 14. The CDR3 is 18 residues long.

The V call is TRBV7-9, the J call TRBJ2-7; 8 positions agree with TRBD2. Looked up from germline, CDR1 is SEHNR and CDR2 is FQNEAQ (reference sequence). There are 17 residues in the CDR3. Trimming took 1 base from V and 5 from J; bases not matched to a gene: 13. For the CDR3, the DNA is TGTGCCAGCAGCTTAGTCGGCCACGCCGGGGGGGGTCACGAGCAGTACTTC. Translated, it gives CASSLVGHAGGGHEQYF.